The clone carrying this T cell receptor beta chain was observed a handful of times. The entry originates in a study of blood T cell repertoires in COVID-19. Study-level information: Samples of COVID-19 (acute and convalescent) were obtained from the United States, Italy and Spain. In each case, the material was cDNA or gDNA derived from T cells, B-cell-depleted T cells, or PBMCs.

The Seattle patients joined while their infection was active and were tracked longitudinally afterward. In the authors' methods: Amplification from reference gene primers served as the basis for estimated nucleated cell counts. The data were produced by immunoSEQ multiplex PCR, yet TCRdb's version contains in-frame clones alone and is incomplete. The V and J calls and clone size come from that table; D and trimming were worked out from the DNA. This table holds more than 60,000 clones, 75% to 90% found once. Germline-derived CDR1 and CDR2 are LNHDA and SQIVND (reference sequence). The CDR3 is made up of 13 amino acids. The trim removed 8 bases at V and 5 bases at J, leaving 5 bases unmatched.

This sequence joins TRBV19 and TRBJ1-4; 7 bases map to TRBD1. This receptor was taken from a man older than 75 with COVID-19, enrolled during active disease. The sequenced sample was peripheral blood. CDR3 sequence: CASEGQANEKLFF. The CDR3 DNA is TGTGCCAGTGAAGGACAGGCAAATGAAAAACTGTTTTTT.